Listed below are T cell receptor beta chains from one sample, sequenced in a study of blood T cell repertoires in COVID-19. Using immunoSEQ multiplex PCR, the repertoire was profiled, and TCRdb retains in-frame clones only, with some absent. The table has 150,000 to 200,000 clones, 80% to 90% seen once. Source material: peripheral blood. These receptor sequences come from a woman aged 80 or over with COVID-19, enrolled during active disease. The CDR3 runs from the conserved cysteine through the conserved F or W. The order of the fields is D gene, clone size, J gene, V gene, CDR3 DNA, CDR3 protein. The D gene is left open where the match is weak. Only some rows state a clone size, as once, few, many or a class for expanded clones.

>-|-|TRBJ2-5|TRBV15
TGTGCCACCAGCAGAGATGGATCAGGGGAGACCCAGTACTTC
CATSRDGSGETQYF
>TRBD2|-|TRBJ2-3|TRBV5-1
TGCGCCAGCAGCTCCGAGACTAGCGGCACAGATACGCAGTATTTT
CASSSETSGTDTQYF
>TRBD1|-|TRBJ2-3|TRBV18
TGTGCCAGCTCACCACGGGACAGGACCACAGATACGCAGTATTTT
CASSPRDRTTDTQYF
>TRBD2|once|TRBJ2-7|TRBV19
TGTGCCAGTAACACTGCAGCGGGAGTTAGGAACGAGCAGTACTTC
CASNTAAGVRNEQYF
>-|-|TRBJ1-6|TRBV16
TGTGCCAGCAGCCATAATGAGGAGATTAATTCACCCCTCCACTTT
CASSHNEEINSPLHF
>TRBD1|-|TRBJ2-5|TRBV11-3
TGTGCCAGCAGCTTCGGACAGGGGGAGACCCAGTACTTC
CASSFGQGETQYF
>TRBD1|-|TRBJ2-7|TRBV5-5
TGTGCCAGCAGCAAGGGACAGGGCGGATACGAGCAGTACTTC
CASSKGQGGYEQYF
>-|-|TRBJ2-5|TRBV4-1
TGCGCCAGCAGCCAAGATGAAGGGGAAGAGACCCAGTACTTC
CASSQDEGEETQYF
>-|-|TRBJ2-1|TRBV3-1/TRBV3-2
TGTGCCAGCAGCCAACCCCCAGATTACAATGAGCAGTTCTTC
CASSQPPDYNEQFF
>TRBD2|-|TRBJ2-1|TRBV7-3
TGTGCCAGCAGCTTAGGCGGGGGGGCCGCCAATGAGCAGTTCTTC
CASSLGGGAANEQFF
>-|-|TRBJ2-2|TRBV6-5
TGTGCCAGCAGTTACGTGAGCTCCGGGGAGCTGTTTTTT
CASSYVSSGELFF
>-|-|TRBJ2-1|TRBV13
TGTGCCAGCAGGTATATGCAGGGGGGGCAGTTCTTC
CASRYMQGGQFF
>TRBD1|once|TRBJ1-4|TRBV10-3
TGTGCCATCAGTGAGAGTCGGGACAGGGGTGAAAAACTGTTTTTT
CAISESRDRGEKLFF
>TRBD1|-|TRBJ2-1|TRBV3-1/TRBV3-2
TGTGCCAGCAGCCAAGATCTAGTACAGGGGGTTGGCAATGAGCAGTTCTTC
CASSQDLVQGVGNEQFF
>-|-|TRBJ1-1|TRBV5-8
TGTGCCAGCAGATTTAGGGAGTGGAACACTGAAGCTTTCTTT
CASRFREWNTEAFF
>TRBD1|few|TRBJ2-6|TRBV27
TGTGCCAGCAGTGGGGGGACAGGGGACTACTCTGGGGCCAACGTCCTGACTTTC
CASSGGTGDYSGANVLTF
>-|-|TRBJ1-2|TRBV3-1/TRBV3-2
TGTGCCAGCAGCCATTACCGGGGGGGAGATGGCTACACCTTC
CASSHYRGGDGYTF
>TRBD2|-|TRBJ2-7|TRBV2
TGTGCCAGCAGCCCCGGGACTAGTTTTGTCTACGAGCAGTACTTC
CASSPGTSFVYEQYF
>TRBD2|-|TRBJ2-7|TRBV4-2
TGTGCCAGCAGCCAAGTGGCGGGGGGAGTTTACGAGCAGTACTTC
CASSQVAGGVYEQYF
>-|-|TRBJ1-3|TRBV4-2
TGTGCCAGCAGCCAAGATAAGCAGGGTCTTGTCTCTGGAAACACCATATATTTT
CASSQDKQGLVSGNTIYF
>-|-|TRBJ1-6|TRBV6-4
TGTGCCAGCAGTGTAACAGATAATTCACCCCTCCACTTT
CASSVTDNSPLHF
>TRBD1|-|TRBJ2-2|TRBV7-9
TGTGCCAGCAGCTTAGCACAGGGGGCGGTCACCGGGGAGCTGTTTTTT
CASSLAQGAVTGELFF
>-|-|TRBJ1-3|TRBV6-5
TGTGCCAGCTCCTACGCCTCTGGAAACACCATATATTTT
CASSYASGNTIYF
>-|-|TRBJ1-2|TRBV5-1
TGCGCCAGCATCCCCGGTGGGGGCAGCAACTATGGCTACACCTTC
CASIPGGGSNYGYTF
>-|-|TRBJ1-1|TRBV7-2
TGTGCCAGCAGCTCGTCTCTTAGCGCTGAAGCTTTCTTT
CASSSSLSAEAFF
>TRBD2|-|TRBJ2-5|TRBV10-3
TGTGCCATCAGTGAGCGAGCGGGAGCCCAAGAGACCCAGTACTTC
CAISERAGAQETQYF
>TRBD1|once|TRBJ1-2|TRBV19
TGTGCCAGTAGTATGGGCCCGGACAGGGGGAACTATGGCTACACCTTC
CASSMGPDRGNYGYTF
>-|-|TRBJ1-2|TRBV28
TGTGCCAGCAGTTCTCCAGCAGGGACACCCTATGGCTACACCTTC
CASSSPAGTPYGYTF
>-|few|TRBJ1-2|TRBV4-2
TGTGCCAGCAGCCAAGACTCAGGGCTTTTCTATGGCTACACCTTC
CASSQDSGLFYGYTF